This T cell receptor (beta chain) is from a study of beta chain features in type 1 diabetes. Expressed TCRB transcripts were sequenced after all isolated RNA was converted to cDNA. Profiled with immunoSEQ multiplex PCR; TCRdb holds only in-frame clones, not every one. This table holds around 250,000 clones, about 20% found once. Germline V gene data show CDR1 as MGHDK and CDR2 as SYGVNS. V was clipped by 4 bases and J by 2 bases; unmatched bases: 9. This CDR3 is 16 amino acids long. Overall study findings and caveats: Compared with healthy donors, patients appeared to share more similar naive, central memory and regulatory TCRB repertoires. Type 1 diabetes patients showed a moderate but significant shortening of TCRB CDR3s in all four CD4+ subsets.

About this clone itself: Its antigen remains unknown.

This TCR was recovered from a woman between 40 and 50 years old with type 1 diabetes. V and J are TRBV25-1 and TRBJ2-3; 7 bases line up with TRBD1. Specimen: naive CD4+ T cells from blood. This CDR3 reads CASSVRSGQNTDTQYF. The CDR3 region has the DNA TGTGCCAGCAGTGTACGCTCGGGACAGAACACAGATACGCAGTATTTT.